The 13 T cell receptor beta chains listed next were all sequenced from one sample in a study of CD8 T cells in Susac syndrome. cDNA came from roughly 0.53 to 1 ug RNA primed by random hexamers. TCRdb re-called the immunoSEQ multiplex PCR reads through MiXCR, storing one row per CDR3 protein. This repertoire shows under 150,000 distinct CDR3 sequences, 65% to 90% found once; its top ten account for 0.5% to 0.65%. The source material was CD8+ T cells from PBMCs. The receptors here all came from a human donor with multiple sclerosis.

The V gene is TRBV27, the J gene TRBJ1-1; weak D call: TRBD1 (5 bases). With 6 bases removed from V and 5 bases from J, the gap between germline ends came to 10 bases. The CDR3 totals 12 residues. Germline values: CDR1 MNHEY, CDR2 SMNVEV (reference sequence). The CDR3, as DNA: TGTGCCAGCAGGTTGCCAGGGACTGAAGCTTTCTTT. Translating it yields CASRLPGTEAFF.

The chain carries TRBV9 and TRBJ2-2, with D possibly being TRBD2 (6 bases). This CDR3 region has 16 residues. V shed 2 bases and J shed 1 base, with 12 bases lying between them. CDR1 SGDLS and CDR2 YYNGEE come from the germline V gene. DNA of the CDR3: TGTGCCAGCAGCGTCAGATGGGGAGGGAACACCGGGGAGCTGTTTTTT. Translation: CASSVRWGGNTGELFF. The complete variable domain, with remaining parts taken from reference TRBV9 and TRBJ2-2, reads DSGVTQTPKHLITATGQRVTLRCSPRSGDLSVYWYQQSLDQGLQFLIQYYNGEERAKGNILERFSAQQFPDLHSELNLSSLELGDSALYFCASSVRWGGNTGELFFGEGSRLTVL.

The CDR3 spells CASSLRGGESEQYF. The CDR3 nucleotides are TGTGCCAGCAGCCTAAGGGGGGGCGAAAGCGAGCAGTACTTC. This chain links TRBV11-1 with TRBJ2-7, with D possibly matching TRBD2 (7 bases). Per the germline V gene, CDR1 is SGHAT and CDR2 is FQDESV (reference sequence). Trimming cost V 5 bases and J 6 bases, with 17 bases left between them. The CDR3 totals 14 residues.

This chain connects TRBV7-9 to TRBJ1-2; TRBD1 might be the D (5 bases). Trimming shortened V by 4 bases and J by 5 bases, and 14 bases separated the two germline ends. Germline V CDR1 and CDR2: SEHNR, FQNEAQ (reference sequence). The CDR3 contains 14 residues. CDR3 in amino acids: CASSSKGLGYGYTF. The CDR3 DNA is TGTGCCAGCAGCTCGAAGGGACTGGGGTATGGCTACACCTTC.

V usage is TRBV19 and J usage is TRBJ2-5, with D perhaps given as TRBD1 or TRBD2 (5 bases each). Germline CDR1 LNHDA, CDR2 SQIVND (reference sequence). Trimming cost V 5 bases and J 4 bases, with 14 bases left between them. The CDR3 runs to 14 residues. The CDR3 protein is CASSRDPSPETQYF. For the CDR3, the DNA is TGTGCCAGTAGTCGGGACCCTTCCCCAGAGACCCAGTACTTC.

The chain uses TRBV19 and TRBJ1-2; D remains unclear. The V end lost 6 bases, the J end lost 5 bases, and 7 bases lay between the germline ends. The CDR3 runs to 11 residues. Germline CDR1 is LNHDA and CDR2 is SQIVND (reference sequence). CDR3: CASRSVYGYTF. The CDR3 DNA reads as TGTGCCAGTAGATCTGTTTATGGCTACACCTTC.

The chain is built from TRBV6-1 and TRBJ2-5; 7 bases match TRBD2. The CDR3 totals 13 residues. Germline loops: CDR1 MNHNS, CDR2 SASEGT. After removal of 6 bases from V and 5 bases from J, the junction contained 6 bases not matched to a gene. In DNA, the CDR3 is TGTGCCAGCAGCTTCGGACTAGGGGAGACCCAGTACTTC. Its protein is CASSFGLGETQYF.

This chain links TRBV20-1 with TRBJ1-2; possibly TRBD1 for D (5 bases). The ends were cut back, 3 bases at V and 8 bases at J, with 16 bases in the middle. The germline CDR1 and CDR2 sequences are DFQATT and SNEGSKA (reference sequence). CDR3 length equals 13 residues. CDR3 in amino acids: CSAREGLPEGYTF. CDR3 DNA sequence: TGCAGTGCTAGGGAGGGACTTCCTGAGGGCTACACCTTC.

This clonotype was picked up one time. This chain joins TRBV4-1 and TRBJ2-3; 11 nucleotides align to TRBD2. V lost 0 bases to trimming and J lost 1 base; unmatched junction nucleotides: 6. The CDR3 has 18 amino acids. Germline V gives CDR1 MGHRA, CDR2 YSYEKL. The CDR3 reads CASSQEPLAGGGTDTQYF. The CDR3, as DNA: TGCGCCAGCAGCCAAGAACCCCTAGCGGGGGGCGGCACAGATACGCAGTATTTT.

The gene calls are TRBV6-4 and TRBJ2-3; TRBD1 might be the D (6 bases). Germline CDR1 MRHNA, CDR2 SNTAGT. This CDR3 is 15 amino acids long. V was trimmed by 5 bases and J by 4 bases, leaving 16 bases between them. DNA of the CDR3: TGTGCCAGCAGTTCCGGGACAAGCGTAGCAGATACGCAGTATTTT. Protein product: CASSSGTSVADTQYF.

This clonotype has a single count. The V and J genes are TRBV28 and TRBJ1-5; TRBD1 aligns across 7 bases. The germline V gene encodes CDR1 MDHEN and CDR2 SYDVKM. V shed 6 bases and J 11 bases; nucleotides not matched to a gene: 16. CDR3 length equals 15 residues. The CDR3 loop is CASSHSWQGDLAQHF. The CDR3 DNA reads TGTGCCAGCAGCCACTCTTGGCAGGGGGACCTTGCCCAGCATTTT. The full variable domain, completed using reference TRBV28 and TRBJ1-5, is DVKVTQSSRYLVKRTGEKVFLECVQDMDHENMFWYRQDPGLGLRLIYFSYDVKMKEKGDIPEGYSVSREKKERFSLILESASTNQTSMYLCASSHSWQGDLAQHFGDGTRLSIL.

This sequence joins TRBV2 and TRBJ2-3; D uncertain. The CDR3 has 15 amino acids. In germline, CDR1 is SNHLY, CDR2 FYNNEI. V shed 7 bases and J shed 0 bases, with 14 bases lying between them. The CDR3 sequence: CASTLETSSTDTQYF. CDR3 nucleotides: TGTGCCAGCACTCTGGAGACTTCTAGCACAGATACGCAGTATTTT.

This chain links TRBV11-3 with TRBJ2-3; 9 bases align to TRBD2. After removal of 0 bases from V and 1 base from J, the junction contained 5 bases not matched to a gene. Germline loops: CDR1 SGHNT, CDR2 YENEEA. The CDR3 spans 17 residues. The chain's CDR3 is CASSLDQLAGGTDTQYF. The CDR3 nucleotides read TGTGCCAGCAGCTTAGACCAATTAGCGGGAGGCACAGATACGCAGTATTTT.